A single T cell receptor (beta chain) is shown here with its context. The entry originates in a study of control samples from healthy donors and cancer patients. Assay: immunoSEQ multiplex PCR; the TCRdb copy retains only in-frame clones and omits some. The sample has 100,000 to 150,000 clones, just under 95% seen once. This CDR3 contains 14 residues. Germline lookup yields CDR1 SGDLS and CDR2 YYNGEE. Trimming stripped 0 bases from V and 5 bases from J, with 11 bases between. The gene calls are TRBV9 and TRBJ1-1; D is perhaps TRBD1 (6 bases). This receptor was obtained from a man in his late teens or twenties in good health. Sequences were obtained from blood. CDR3 sequence: CASSVAPGETEAFF. DNA of the CDR3: TGTGCCAGCAGCGTAGCTCCAGGGGAAACTGAAGCTTTCTTT. The full variable domain, in which reference TRBV9 and TRBJ1-1 provide the parts outside the CDR3, is DSGVTQTPKHLITATGQRVTLRCSPRSGDLSVYWYQQSLDQGLQFLIQYYNGEERAKGNILERFSAQQFPDLHSELNLSSLELGDSALYFCASSVAPGETEAFFGQGTRLTVV.